The next 12 T cell receptor beta chains were all read from a single sample in a study of blood T cell repertoires in COVID-19. The method was immunoSEQ multiplex PCR; TCRdb's version includes in-frame clones alone and lacks a portion of them. The sample records fewer than 180,000 clones, 87% being singletons. Sequencing was done on a sample of peripheral blood. The origin of the receptors is a woman in her sixties or seventies with active or convalescent COVID-19.

This chain joins TRBV7-9 and TRBJ2-7, with no clear D. The CDR3 spans 14 residues. Germline V lookup: CDR1 SEHNR, CDR2 FQNEAQ (reference sequence). V was cut by 5 bases and J by 1 base, with 12 bases left in between. DNA for the CDR3: TGTGCCAGCAGCCTCCGAGAAGCATCCTACGAGCAGTACTTC. It specifies CASSLREASYEQYF.

The chain recombines TRBV6-4 with TRBJ2-7; TRBD1 is a possible D gene (5 bases). CDR1 MRHNA and CDR2 SNTAGT come from the germline V gene. V lost 2 bases, J lost 2 bases, and 7 bases lay in between. CDR3 size: 13 residues. The CDR3 sequence: CASSDADTYEQYF. As DNA, the CDR3 is TGTGCCAGCAGTGACGCGGACACCTACGAGCAGTACTTC.

V and J are TRBV24-1 and TRBJ2-3; 7 bases match TRBD2. Germline trimming cut 7 bases from V and 2 bases from J; bases unmatched to any gene: 2. From germline, CDR1 is KGHDR and CDR2 SFDVKD. This CDR3 has 13 residues. The CDR3 region is CATRSGDTDTQYF. DNA of the CDR3: TGTGCCACCAGGAGCGGGGACACAGATACGCAGTATTTT.

The chain uses TRBV9 and TRBJ2-1, with 9 bases lining up with TRBD2. This CDR3 comprises 15 residues. After removal of 0 bases from V and 3 bases from J, the junction contained 1 base not matched to a gene. The germline V gene has CDR1 SGDLS and CDR2 YYNGEE. The CDR3 spells CASSVGSGGYNEQFF. The CDR3 DNA is TGTGCCAGCAGCGTAGGTAGCGGGGGCTACAATGAGCAGTTCTTC.

This clone was detected a few times. V and J are TRBV6-5 and TRBJ1-3, with TRBD1 matching over 7 bases. Unmatched junction bases numbered 6, after V lost 6 bases and J lost 4 bases. From germline, CDR1 is MNHEY and CDR2 SVGAGI. CDR3 length: 14 amino acids. CDR3 DNA: TGTGCCAGCAGAGATCAGGGGGGAGGAAACACCATATATTTT. As protein: CASRDQGGGNTIYF.

To note about this clone: Other DNA sequences in this specimen translate into the identical CDR3. The chain combines TRBV4-3 with TRBJ1-2; tentative D call: TRBD1 (5 bases). Germline V CDR1 and CDR2: LGHNA, YSLEER. The CDR3 is 13 residues long. Trimming pared 1 base from V and 4 bases from J, leaving 7 bases between. The CDR3 sequence is CASSQAGGYGYTF. In DNA, the CDR3 is TGCGCCAGCAGCCAAGCCGGGGGCTATGGCTACACCTTC.

V usage is TRBV5-6 and J usage is TRBJ1-4; 7 nucleotides align to TRBD1. The V segment lost 7 bases and the J segment 3 bases; nucleotides outside the gene matches: 9. The germline gives CDR1 SGHDT, CDR2 YYEEEE. This CDR3 is 15 amino acids long. CDR3 region: CASHTLQGSNEKLFF. In DNA, the CDR3 is TGTGCCAGCCACACATTACAGGGGTCTAATGAAAAACTGTTTTTT.

Remarks on this clone: Other DNA sequences in the same sample also yield this CDR3. This chain joins TRBV3-1 (or the pseudogene TRBV3-2) and TRBJ1-1; D not certain. V lost 4 bases and J lost 0, with 6 bases in between. Germline values: CDR1 LGHDT, CDR2 YNNKEL (reference sequence). CDR3 size: 13 residues. CDR3 protein: CASSPRVNTEAFF. The DNA of the CDR3 is TGTGCCAGCAGCCCGCGGGTGAACACTGAAGCTTTCTTT.

The chain joins TRBV19 to TRBJ1-6, with D uncertain. Germline V gene data show CDR1 as LNHDA and CDR2 as SQIVND (reference sequence). The CDR3 length is 13 residues. V lost 6 bases and J lost 7, with 10 bases in between. CDR3 residues: CASRFLLNSPLHF. DNA of the CDR3: TGTGCCAGTAGGTTCCTTTTAAATTCACCCCTCCACTTT.

The chain joins TRBV18 to TRBJ2-5; 9 nucleotides match TRBD1. V shed 6 bases, J shed 2 bases, and the junction held 4 bases outside the gene matches. Germline V lookup: CDR1 KGHSH, CDR2 LQKENI. The CDR3 spans 14 residues. The CDR3 sequence: CASSPTGGQETQYF. The CDR3 DNA reads as TGTGCCAGCTCTCCGACAGGGGGACAAGAGACCCAGTACTTC.

This clone appeared many times. The chain joins TRBV2 to TRBJ2-1, with D maybe TRBD1 (5 bases). Trimming pared 2 bases from V and 3 bases from J, leaving 11 bases between. This CDR3 spans 15 amino acids. Per the germline V gene, CDR1 is SNHLY and CDR2 is FYNNEI. DNA for the CDR3: TGTGCCAGCAGTGAATGGCCAGGGCTCTACAATGAGCAGTTCTTC. Translation: CASSEWPGLYNEQFF.

The chain's CDR3 is CASSQTSGMGSYNEQFF. The CDR3 nucleotides are TGTGCCAGCAGCCAGACTAGCGGGATGGGCTCCTACAATGAGCAGTTCTTC. The V call is TRBV3-1 (or the pseudogene TRBV3-2), the J call TRBJ2-1; 11 nucleotides align to TRBD2. The V gene's germline CDR1 is LGHDT and CDR2 YNNKEL (reference sequence). The ends lost 3 bases at V and 0 bases at J; junction bases unmatched: 4. This CDR3 comprises 17 residues.